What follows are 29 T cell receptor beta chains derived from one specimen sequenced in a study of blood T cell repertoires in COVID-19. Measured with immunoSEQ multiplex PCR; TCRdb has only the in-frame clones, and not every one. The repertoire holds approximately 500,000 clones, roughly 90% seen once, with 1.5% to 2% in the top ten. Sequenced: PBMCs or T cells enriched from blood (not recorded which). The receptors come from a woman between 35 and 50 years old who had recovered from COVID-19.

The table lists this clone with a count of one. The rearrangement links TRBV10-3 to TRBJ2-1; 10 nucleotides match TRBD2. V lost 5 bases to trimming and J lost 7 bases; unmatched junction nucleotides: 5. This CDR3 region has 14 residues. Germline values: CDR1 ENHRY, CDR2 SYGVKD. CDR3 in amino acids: CAISRVAGGNEQFF. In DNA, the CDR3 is TGTGCCATCAGTCGGGTAGCGGGGGGTAATGAGCAGTTCTTC.

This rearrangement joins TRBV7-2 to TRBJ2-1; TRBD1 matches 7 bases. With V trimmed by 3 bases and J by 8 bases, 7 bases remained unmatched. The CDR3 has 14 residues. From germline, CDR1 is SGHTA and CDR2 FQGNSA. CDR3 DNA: TGTGCCAGCAGCTTGATGGGACAGACGGATGAGCAGTTCTTC. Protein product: CASSLMGQTDEQFF.

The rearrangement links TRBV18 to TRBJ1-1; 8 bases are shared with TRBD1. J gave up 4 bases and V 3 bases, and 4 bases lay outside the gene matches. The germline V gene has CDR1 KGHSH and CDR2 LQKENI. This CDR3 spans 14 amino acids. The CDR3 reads CASSPRTGLTEAFF. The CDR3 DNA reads TGTGCCAGCTCACCCCGGACAGGGCTCACTGAAGCTTTCTTT.

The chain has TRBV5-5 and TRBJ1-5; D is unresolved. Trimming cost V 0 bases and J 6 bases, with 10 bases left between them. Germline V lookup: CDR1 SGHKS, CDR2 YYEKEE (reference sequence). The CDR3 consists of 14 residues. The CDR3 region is CASSLVGSGQPQHF. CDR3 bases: TGTGCCAGCAGCTTGGTTGGATCGGGTCAGCCCCAGCATTTT.

CDR3 sequence: CASSLVPGGGGNTIYF. The CDR3 nucleotides are TGTGCCAGCAGCTTAGTTCCCGGCGGGGGAGGAAACACCATATATTTT. The chain couples TRBV11-2 to TRBJ1-3, with D possibly being TRBD1 (5 bases). V was clipped by 1 base and J by 4 bases, with 14 bases between them. The length of the CDR3 is 16 residues. Germline-derived CDR1 and CDR2 are SGHAT and FQNNGV.

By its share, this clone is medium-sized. Here the CDR3 reads CASSVGGVSGNTIYF. As DNA, the CDR3 is TGTGCCAGCAGCGTAGGGGGAGTCTCTGGAAACACCATATATTTT. The rearrangement uses TRBV9 and TRBJ1-3; D gene unclear. V gave up 0 bases and J gave up 0 bases, with 7 bases separating them. This CDR3 has 15 amino acids. CDR1 and CDR2 from the germline V gene are SGDLS and YYNGEE. The full variable domain, completed using reference TRBV9 and TRBJ1-3, is DSGVTQTPKHLITATGQRVTLRCSPRSGDLSVYWYQQSLDQGLQFLIQYYNGEERAKGNILERFSAQQFPDLHSELNLSSLELGDSALYFCASSVGGVSGNTIYFGEGSWLTVV.

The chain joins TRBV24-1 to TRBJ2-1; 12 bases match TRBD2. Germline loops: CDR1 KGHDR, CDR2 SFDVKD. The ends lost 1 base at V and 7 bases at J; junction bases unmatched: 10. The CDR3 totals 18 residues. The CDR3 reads CATSDFRTSGTGRNEQFF. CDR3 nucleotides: TGTGCCACCAGTGATTTTAGGACTAGCGGGACCGGTCGGAATGAGCAGTTCTTC.

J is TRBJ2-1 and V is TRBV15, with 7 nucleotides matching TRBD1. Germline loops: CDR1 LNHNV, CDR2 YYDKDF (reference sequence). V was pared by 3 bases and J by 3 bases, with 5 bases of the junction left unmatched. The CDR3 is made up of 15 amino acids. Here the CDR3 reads CATSRTGNYYNEQFF. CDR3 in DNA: TGTGCCACCAGCAGGACAGGGAACTACTACAATGAGCAGTTCTTC.

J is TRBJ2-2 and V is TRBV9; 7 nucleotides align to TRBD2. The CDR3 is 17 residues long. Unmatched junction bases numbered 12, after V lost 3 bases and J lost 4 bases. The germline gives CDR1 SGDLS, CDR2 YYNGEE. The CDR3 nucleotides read TGTGCCAGCAGCGCCCCCCCGGGACTACAAATCACCGGGGAGCTGTTTTTT. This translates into CASSAPPGLQITGELFF. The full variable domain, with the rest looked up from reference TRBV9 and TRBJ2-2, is DSGVTQTPKHLITATGQRVTLRCSPRSGDLSVYWYQQSLDQGLQFLIQYYNGEERAKGNILERFSAQQFPDLHSELNLSSLELGDSALYFCASSAPPGLQITGELFFGEGSRLTVL.

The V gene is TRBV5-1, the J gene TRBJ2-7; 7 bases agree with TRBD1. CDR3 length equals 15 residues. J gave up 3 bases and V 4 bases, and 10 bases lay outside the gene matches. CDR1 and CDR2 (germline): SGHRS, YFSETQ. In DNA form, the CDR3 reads TGCGCCAGCAGCAAAGGGGGCACTCCCCACTACGAGCAGTACTTC. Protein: CASSKGGTPHYEQYF.

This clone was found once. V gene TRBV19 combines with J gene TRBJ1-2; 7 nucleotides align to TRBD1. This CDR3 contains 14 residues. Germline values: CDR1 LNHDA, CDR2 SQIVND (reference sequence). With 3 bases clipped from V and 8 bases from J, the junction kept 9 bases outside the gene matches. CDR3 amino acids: CASSIPGTERGYTF. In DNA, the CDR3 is TGTGCCAGTAGTATCCCCGGGACAGAGAGAGGCTACACCTTC.

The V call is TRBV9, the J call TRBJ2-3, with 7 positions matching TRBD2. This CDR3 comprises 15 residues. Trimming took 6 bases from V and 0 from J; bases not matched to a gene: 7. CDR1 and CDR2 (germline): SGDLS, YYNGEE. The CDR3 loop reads CASTGGGDSTDTQYF. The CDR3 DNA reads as TGTGCCAGCACGGGCGGGGGAGACAGCACAGATACGCAGTATTTT.

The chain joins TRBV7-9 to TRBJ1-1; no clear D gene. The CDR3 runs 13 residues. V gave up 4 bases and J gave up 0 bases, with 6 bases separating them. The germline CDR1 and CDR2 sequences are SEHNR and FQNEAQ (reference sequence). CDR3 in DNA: TGTGCCAGCAGCTCTATAGTGAACACTGAAGCTTTCTTT. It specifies CASSSIVNTEAFF.

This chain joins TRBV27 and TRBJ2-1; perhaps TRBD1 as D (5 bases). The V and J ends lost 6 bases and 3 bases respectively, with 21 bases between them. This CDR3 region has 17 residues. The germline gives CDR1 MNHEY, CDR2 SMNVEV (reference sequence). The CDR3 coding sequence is TGTGCCAGCAGCCCCTGGACGGACAAAGGGTTCTACAATGAGCAGTTCTTC. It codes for CASSPWTDKGFYNEQFF.

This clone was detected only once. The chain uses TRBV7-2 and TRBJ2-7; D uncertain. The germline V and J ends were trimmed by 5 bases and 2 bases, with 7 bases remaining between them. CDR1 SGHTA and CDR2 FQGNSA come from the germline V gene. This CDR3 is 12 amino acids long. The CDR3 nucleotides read TGTGCCAGCAGCCCGCGAGCCTACGAGCAGTACTTC. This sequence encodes CASSPRAYEQYF.

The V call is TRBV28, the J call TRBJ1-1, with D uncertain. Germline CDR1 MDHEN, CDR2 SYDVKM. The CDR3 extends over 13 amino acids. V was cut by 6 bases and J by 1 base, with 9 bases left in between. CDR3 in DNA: TGTGCCAGCAGGAGAGATCCGAACACTGAAGCTTTCTTT. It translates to CASRRDPNTEAFF. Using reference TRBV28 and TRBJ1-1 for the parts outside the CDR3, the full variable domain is DVKVTQSSRYLVKRTGEKVFLECVQDMDHENMFWYRQDPGLGLRLIYFSYDVKMKEKGDIPEGYSVSREKKERFSLILESASTNQTSMYLCASRRDPNTEAFFGQGTRLTVV.

The CDR3 reads CASSPETDSGYTF. CDR3 bases: TGTGCCAGCTCACCTGAGACAGACTCTGGCTACACCTTC. The chain joins TRBV18 to TRBJ1-2; D might be TRBD1 (5 bases). V gave up 3 bases and J gave up 7 bases, with 12 bases separating them. Germline V lookup: CDR1 KGHSH, CDR2 LQKENI. This CDR3 has 13 amino acids. Variable domain in full (rest from reference TRBV18 and TRBJ1-2): NAGVMQNPRHLVRRRGQEARLRCSPMKGHSHVYWYRQLPEEGLKFMVYLQKENIIDESGMPKERFSAEFPKEGPSILRIQQVVRGDSAAYFCASSPETDSGYTFGSGTRLTVV.

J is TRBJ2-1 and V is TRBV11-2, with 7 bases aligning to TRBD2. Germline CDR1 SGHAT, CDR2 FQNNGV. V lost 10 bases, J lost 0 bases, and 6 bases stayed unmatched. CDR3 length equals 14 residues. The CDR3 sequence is CATQLASSYNEQFF. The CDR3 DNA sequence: TGTGCCACGCAACTAGCGAGCTCCTACAATGAGCAGTTCTTC.

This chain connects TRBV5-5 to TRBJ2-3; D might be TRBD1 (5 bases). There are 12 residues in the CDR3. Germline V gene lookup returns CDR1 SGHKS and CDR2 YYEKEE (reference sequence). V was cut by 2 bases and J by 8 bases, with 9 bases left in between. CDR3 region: CASSFQGGTQYF. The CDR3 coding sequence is TGTGCCAGCAGCTTCCAGGGTGGTACGCAGTATTTT.

CDR3 protein: CATSRDRGIGNTIYF. CDR3 nucleotides: TGTGCCACCAGCAGAGACAGGGGGATTGGAAACACCATATATTTT. The genes are TRBV15 and TRBJ1-3; 7 positions match TRBD1. This CDR3 has 15 amino acids. Germline CDR1 LNHNV, CDR2 YYDKDF (reference sequence). V gave up 0 bases and J gave up 3 bases; unmatched junction bases: 2.

The CDR3 spells CASSQDRTGMNTEAFF. The CDR3, as DNA: TGCGCCAGCAGCCAAGACCGGACAGGGATGAACACTGAAGCTTTCTTT. The V and J genes are TRBV4-3 and TRBJ1-1; 8 bases are a match to TRBD1. CDR3 length: 16 amino acids. The V gene's germline CDR1 is LGHNA and CDR2 YSLEER. The J segment lost 0 bases and the V segment lost 0 bases, leaving 3 bases of the junction unmatched.

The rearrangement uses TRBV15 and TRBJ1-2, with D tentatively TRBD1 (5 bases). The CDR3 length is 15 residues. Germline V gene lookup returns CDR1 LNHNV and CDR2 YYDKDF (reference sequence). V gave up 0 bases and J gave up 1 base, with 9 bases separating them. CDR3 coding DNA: TGTGCCACCAGCAGAGATATGGGGGGTAACTATGGCTACACCTTC. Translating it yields CATSRDMGGNYGYTF.

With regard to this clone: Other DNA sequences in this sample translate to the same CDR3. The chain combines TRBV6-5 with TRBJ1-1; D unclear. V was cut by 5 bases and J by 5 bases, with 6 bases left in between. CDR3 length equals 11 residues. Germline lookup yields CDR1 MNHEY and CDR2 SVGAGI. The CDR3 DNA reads TGTGCCAGCAGTAGAGGGACTGAAGCTTTCTTT. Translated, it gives CASSRGTEAFF.

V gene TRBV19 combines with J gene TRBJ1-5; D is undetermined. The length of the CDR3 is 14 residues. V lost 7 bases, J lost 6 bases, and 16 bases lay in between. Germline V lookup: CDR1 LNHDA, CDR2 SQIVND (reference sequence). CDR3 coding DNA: TGTGCCAGTACCAAAATTTTAGAGGGTCAGCCCCAGCATTTT. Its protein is CASTKILEGQPQHF.

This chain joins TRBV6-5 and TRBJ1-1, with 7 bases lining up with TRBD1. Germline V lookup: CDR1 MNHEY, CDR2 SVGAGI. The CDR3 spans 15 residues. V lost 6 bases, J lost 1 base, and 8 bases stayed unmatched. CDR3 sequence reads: CASRPGDSQNTEAFF. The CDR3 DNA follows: TGTGCCAGCAGACCGGGGGACAGCCAGAACACTGAAGCTTTCTTT.

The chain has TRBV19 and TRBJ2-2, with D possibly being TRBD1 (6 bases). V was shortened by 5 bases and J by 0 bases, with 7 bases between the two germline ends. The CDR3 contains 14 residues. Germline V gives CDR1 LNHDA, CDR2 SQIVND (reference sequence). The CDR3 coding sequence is TGTGCCAGTAGTTGGACAGCGAACACCGGGGAGCTGTTTTTT. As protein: CASSWTANTGELFF.

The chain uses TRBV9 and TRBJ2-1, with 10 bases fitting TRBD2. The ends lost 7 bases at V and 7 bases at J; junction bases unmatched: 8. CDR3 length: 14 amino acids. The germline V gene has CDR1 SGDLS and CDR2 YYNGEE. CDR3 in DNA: TGTGCCAGCTGTCAGCGGGAGGGCCGGAATGAGCAGTTCTTC. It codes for CASCQREGRNEQFF.

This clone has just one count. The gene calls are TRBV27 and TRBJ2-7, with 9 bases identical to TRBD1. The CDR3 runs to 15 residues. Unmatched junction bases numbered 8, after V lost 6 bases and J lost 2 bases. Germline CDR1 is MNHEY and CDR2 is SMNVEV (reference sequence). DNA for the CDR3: TGTGCCAGCAGGTTTGACAGGGGGGTTACCTACGAGCAGTACTTC. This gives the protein CASRFDRGVTYEQYF.

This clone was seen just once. The CDR3 reads CASSIVTGGSPEAFF. The CDR3 nucleotides read TGTGCCAGTAGTATCGTAACAGGGGGTTCTCCTGAAGCTTTCTTT. The chain employs TRBV19 and TRBJ1-1; 8 nucleotides line up with TRBD1. Germline V gives CDR1 LNHDA, CDR2 SQIVND (reference sequence). V trimming: 3 bases; J trimming: 6 bases; junction bases outside the gene matches: 9. The CDR3 runs 15 residues.